The 32 T cell receptor beta chains reported below all come from one sample, sequenced in a study of spatial heterogeneity in lung cancer. Time point of the sample: sample taken at primary tumor resection. Their recognized antigens are unknown. General study results and limits: Expanded intratumoral alpha and beta TCR counts tracked tumor mutation counts.

MiXCR, applied by TCRdb to the 5' RACE reads, yields one record per CDR3 protein. The table shows around 4,900 distinct CDR3 sequences, with approximately 13% occurring only once. The starting material was lung tumor tissue, obtained at surgery. The receptor set was obtained from a male donor with early-stage non-small cell lung cancer.

By its share, this clonotype is medium-sized. With the library built for alpha chains, this beta chain is off target and its frequency is not meaningful. The chain links TRBV19 to TRBJ2-2; TRBD2 is a possible D gene (5 bases). The CDR3 covers 13 residues. Germline values: CDR1 LNHDA, CDR2 SQIVND (reference sequence). The CDR3, as DNA: TGTGGCTGCCGGCGGACTAACACCGGGGAGCTGTTTTTT. It specifies CGCRRTNTGELFF.

This clonotype has a count of ten or more. With the library built for alpha chains, this beta chain is off target and its frequency is not meaningful. The chain has TRBV3-1 and TRBJ1-2, with D perhaps matching TRBD1 (5 bases). The CDR3 spans 15 residues. Germline CDR1 is LGHDT and CDR2 is YNNKEL (reference sequence). V lost 1 base and J 3 bases, leaving 12 bases between the germline ends. CDR3 amino acids: CASSQVGRIYYGYTF. The DNA of the CDR3 is TGTGCCAGCAGCCAAGTGGGACGGATCTACTATGGCTACACCTTC.

Concerning this clonotype itself: This beta chain came through as a stray read in a library set up for alpha chains, and its size says little. The J gene is TRBJ2-3, the V gene TRBV2, with TRBD2 matching 9 bases. The V segment lost 8 bases and the J segment 0 bases; nucleotides outside the gene matches: 3. This CDR3 comprises 14 residues. Germline V gene lookup returns CDR1 SNHLY and CDR2 FYNNEI. The CDR3 bases are TGTGCCAGCTTGCTAGCGGGAAGCACAGATACGCAGTATTTT. Its translation: CASLLAGSTDTQYF.

This clonotype was seen more than once but under ten times. Found in a library prepared for alpha chains, this beta chain is an off-target read, and its abundance has little meaning. The rearrangement links TRBV3-1 to TRBJ1-2; D not resolved. Germline assignment: CDR1 LGHDT and CDR2 YNNKEL (reference sequence). The CDR3 is 13 residues long. V was shortened by 0 bases and J by 6 bases, with 8 bases between the two germline ends. CDR3 bases: TGTGCCAGCAGCCAAGACATAGGGAATGGCTACACCTTC. Translation gives CASSQDIGNGYTF.

This clonotype is labeled as medium-sized. Since it is a stray read in a library aimed at alpha chains, this beta chain has a size that is not meaningful. V is TRBV20-1 and J is TRBJ1-6; 8 nucleotides match TRBD1. The junction had 10 bases not matched to a gene; V was cut back by 1 base and J by 8 bases. Germline CDR1 is DFQATT and CDR2 is SNEGSKA (reference sequence). CDR3 length: 16 residues. The CDR3 DNA sequence: TGCAGTGCTAGAGGGACAGGGTTTGGAGGAGATTCACCCCTCCACTTT. Protein sequence: CSARGTGFGGDSPLHF.

Note on this clonotype: In a library made to pick up alpha chains, this beta chain is a stray read with a size that means little. The gene calls are TRBV11-1 and TRBJ2-3; TRBD2 matches 8 bases. The germline V gene encodes CDR1 SGHAT and CDR2 FQDESV (reference sequence). The CDR3 runs to 15 residues. The ends lost 5 bases at V and 6 bases at J; junction bases unmatched: 10. The CDR3 loop is CASSSRLAGRDTQYF. CDR3 nucleotide sequence: TGTGCCAGCAGCAGTAGGTTAGCGGGGCGGGATACGCAGTATTTT.

Note on this clonotype: This beta chain slipped into a library made for alpha chains as a stray read, so its size is not meaningful. The DNA of the CDR3 is TGCAGCGCTGGGGACAGGGGAGGGGTAGGTGAGCAGTTCTTC. The encoded protein is CSAGDRGGVGEQFF. The chain has TRBV29-1 and TRBJ2-1, with TRBD1 identical over 10 bases. The CDR3 runs 14 residues. The V segment lost 7 bases and the J segment 9 bases; nucleotides outside the gene matches: 12. CDR1 is SQVTM and CDR2 is ANQGSEA in the germline V gene.

On this clonotype itself: This beta chain appears as a stray read in a library generated for alpha chains; its size is not informative. The V and J genes are TRBV20-1 and TRBJ1-5, with a tentative D call TRBD1 (5 bases). Trimming removed 0 bases at V and 0 bases at J, with 12 bases between. CDR1 and CDR2 from the germline V gene are DFQATT and SNEGSKA (reference sequence). This CDR3 is built from 16 residues. CDR3 sequence: CSAREIGTCSNQPQHF. CDR3 DNA: TGCAGTGCTAGAGAAATTGGGACGTGTAGCAATCAGCCCCAGCATTTT.

This clonotype is medium-sized by share. The library was prepared for alpha chains; this beta chain is a stray read, so its frequency means little. The chain combines TRBV27 with TRBJ1-2; D uncertain. Germline V gene sequence: CDR1 MNHEY, CDR2 SMNVEV (reference sequence). This CDR3 has 13 amino acids. Deletions cut 0 bases from V and 8 bases from J, with 10 bases between. Here the CDR3 reads CASSLSGVTGYTF. For the CDR3, the DNA is TGTGCCAGCAGTTTATCCGGGGTGACGGGCTACACCTTC.

About this clonotype: One end of the junction is discordant with germline, which a read error may explain. This beta chain was picked up by a library intended for alpha chains and is off target, so its count carries little meaning. The CDR3 reads CATSRTSSSYEQYF. The CDR3 bases are TGTGCCACCAGTAGGACATCTTCTTCCTACGAGCAGTACTTC. This sequence joins TRBV28 and TRBJ2-7; tentative D call: TRBD1 (5 bases). From germline, CDR1 is MDHEN and CDR2 SYDVKM. The CDR3 loop spans 14 amino acids.

This clonotype is judged medium-sized. This beta chain is a stray sequence in a library constructed for alpha chains; its clone size is not meaningful. The chain is built from TRBV12-3 or TRBV12-4 and TRBJ2-7; D gene ambiguous. Trimming removed 3 bases from V and 6 bases from J, with 18 bases in between. CDR3 size: 15 residues. The CDR3: CASSFNLETSGEQYF. The CDR3 coding sequence is TGTGCCAGCAGTTTTAACTTGGAGACTTCGGGCGAGCAGTACTTC.

This clonotype counts as large. A library made for alpha chains picked up this beta chain off target, so its size means little. The chain uses TRBV4-3 and TRBJ2-2, with TRBD2 matching over 16 bases. CDR1 is LGHNA, CDR2 YSLEER, per germline. J lost 6 bases, V lost 3 bases, and 4 bases had no gene match. The length of the CDR3 is 17 residues. The CDR3: CASSQGLAGGPAGELFF. The CDR3 coding sequence is TGCGCCAGCAGCCAGGGACTAGCGGGAGGGCCCGCCGGGGAGCTGTTTTTT.

By share of the sample, this clonotype is medium-sized. Since it is a stray read in a library aimed at alpha chains, this beta chain has a size that is not meaningful. CDR3 region: CASSPLGDYNEQFF. The CDR3 DNA sequence: TGTGCCAGCAGTCCCCTCGGGGACTACAATGAGCAGTTCTTC. The genes are TRBV27 and TRBJ2-1, with D possibly matching TRBD2 (5 bases). Germline V gives CDR1 MNHEY, CDR2 SMNVEV (reference sequence). This CDR3 region has 14 residues. Trimming shortened V by 5 bases and J by 3 bases, and 11 bases separated the two germline ends.

This clonotype was counted ten times or more. This beta chain represents an off-target read in a library built for alpha chains; its size is of limited meaning. The J gene is TRBJ1-2, the V gene TRBV7-9; D gene ambiguous. The V gene's germline CDR1 is SEHNR and CDR2 FQNEAQ (reference sequence). This CDR3 is built from 14 residues. V was pared by 1 base and J by 5 bases, with 11 bases between. The CDR3 nucleotides are TGTGCCAGCAGCTTAGGTCTTCAGTCGTATGGCTACACCTTC. Translating gives CASSLGLQSYGYTF.

This clonotype is medium-sized. Being off target in a library aimed at alpha chains, this beta chain has a size of little meaning. CDR3 loop: CASSLSAGVNYEQYF. The CDR3 DNA sequence: TGTGCCAGTAGCCTCAGTGCCGGGGTCAACTACGAGCAGTACTTC. The chain uses TRBV19 and TRBJ2-7, with D perhaps TRBD2 (5 bases). The CDR3 is made up of 15 amino acids. V lost 6 bases and J lost 3, with 18 bases in between. Germline CDR1 LNHDA, CDR2 SQIVND (reference sequence).

This clonotype was counted at least ten times. For a library built for alpha chains, this beta chain is a stray read; little rests on its size. The chain recombines TRBV5-1 with TRBJ2-2; 9 positions agree with TRBD2. The CDR3 is made up of 18 amino acids. The trim removed 0 bases at V and 2 bases at J, leaving 8 bases unmatched. The germline CDR1 and CDR2 sequences are SGHRS and YFSETQ. This chain's CDR3 is CASSLATSLAGNTGELFF. Here the CDR3 DNA reads TGCGCCAGCAGCTTGGCAACTTCCCTAGCGGGAAACACCGGGGAGCTGTTTTTT. The variable domain in full, completed from reference TRBV5-1 and TRBJ2-2, reads KAGVTQTPRYLIKTRGQQVTLSCSPISGHRSVSWYQQTPGQGLQFLFEYFSETQRNKGNFPGRFSGRQFSNSRSEMNVSTLELGDSALYLCASSLATSLAGNTGELFFGEGSRLTVL.

This clonotype was found a few times. Little can be read into the size of this beta chain, an off-target read in a library designed for alpha chains. The chain combines TRBV9 with TRBJ2-3, with D hard to call. V lost 2 bases to trimming and J lost 2 bases, with 6 bases between them. The germline gives CDR1 SGDLS, CDR2 YYNGEE. This CDR3 region has 13 residues. The CDR3 region has the DNA TGTGCCAGCAGCGTTGACCACACAGATACGCAGTATTTT. As protein: CASSVDHTDTQYF.

A few counts support this clonotype. Within a library made for alpha chains, this beta chain is off target, and its count is uninformative. The chain links TRBV29-1 to TRBJ2-7; D uncertain. V was pared by 5 bases and J by 3 bases, with 20 bases between. This CDR3 region has 15 residues. Germline CDR1 SQVTM, CDR2 ANQGSEA. As DNA, the CDR3 is TGCAGCGTTTCTCCCCAAGGGCAGAATTTCTACGAGCAGTACTTC. It translates to CSVSPQGQNFYEQYF.

In its sample, this clonotype is medium-sized. This beta chain was picked up by a library intended for alpha chains and is off target, so its count carries little meaning. The V call is TRBV20-1, the J call TRBJ2-7; the D is unclear. V was pared by 1 base and J by 4 bases, with 8 bases between. The CDR3 runs to 12 residues. CDR1 DFQATT and CDR2 SNEGSKA come from the germline V gene (reference sequence). CDR3 in DNA: TGCAGTGCTAGAGTGGATGGTTACGAGCAGTACTTC. This encodes CSARVDGYEQYF.

This clonotype was seen many times. Found in a library prepared for alpha chains, this beta chain is an off-target read, and its abundance has little meaning. The CDR3 protein is CASSTGQGRLNGYTF. Written as DNA, the CDR3 is TGCGCCAGCAGCACCGGACAGGGGCGCTTAAATGGCTACACCTTC. The genes are TRBV5-1 and TRBJ1-2; TRBD1 agrees at 9 bases. After removal of 4 bases from V and 6 bases from J, the junction contained 10 bases not matched to a gene. CDR1 is SGHRS and CDR2 is YFSETQ in the germline V gene. CDR3 length: 15 residues.

The sample holds many counts of this clonotype. In a library made to pick up alpha chains, this beta chain is a stray read with a size that means little. The chain couples TRBV20-1 to TRBJ2-2; D uncertain. V lost 3 bases to trimming and J lost 4 bases, with 12 bases between them. The CDR3 runs 14 residues. The germline V gene encodes CDR1 DFQATT and CDR2 SNEGSKA (reference sequence). CDR3 coding DNA: TGCAGTGCTAGTAGGGTCCTAGGCACCGGGGAGCTGTTTTTT. Its translation is CSASRVLGTGELFF.

This clonotype was observed a few times. This beta chain is a stray read from a library made for alpha chains; its abundance is not meaningful. This rearrangement joins TRBV7-6 to TRBJ2-1; D is undetermined. CDR3 length: 14 amino acids. V dropped 5 bases and J dropped 3 bases, with 11 bases sitting between them. Germline CDR1 is SGHVS and CDR2 is FNYEAQ. The CDR3: CASSMGSNYNEQFF. CDR3 nucleotides: TGTGCCAGCAGCATGGGATCCAACTACAATGAGCAGTTCTTC.

Comments on this clonotype: Found in a library prepared for alpha chains, this beta chain is an off-target read, and its abundance has little meaning. The V gene is TRBV20-1, the J gene TRBJ2-6; D is unclear. CDR3 length: 15 residues. Germline CDR1 is DFQATT and CDR2 is SNEGSKA (reference sequence). The germline V and J ends were trimmed by 1 base and 0 bases, with 7 bases remaining between them. This CDR3 reads CSARVGNSGANVLTF. The DNA for the CDR3 is TGCAGTGCTAGAGTAGGCAACTCTGGGGCCAACGTCCTGACTTTC.

This clonotype appeared many times. This beta chain came through as a stray read in a library set up for alpha chains, and its size says little. The V and J genes are TRBV7-2 and TRBJ2-3, with a possible D match to TRBD2 (5 bases). V dropped 5 bases and J dropped 5 bases, with 20 bases sitting between them. Germline V gene lookup returns CDR1 SGHTA and CDR2 FQGNSA. The CDR3 covers 16 residues. CDR3 amino acids: CASSLRLTAAGDTQYF. As DNA, the CDR3 is TGTGCCAGCAGCCTTCGACTTACCGCCGCGGGAGATACGCAGTATTTT.

In its sample, this clonotype was seen a few times. Since it is a stray read in a library aimed at alpha chains, this beta chain has a size that is not meaningful. The genes are TRBV10-3 and TRBJ2-2; 7 positions match TRBD1. With 0 bases clipped from V and 5 bases from J, the junction kept 3 bases outside the gene matches. Germline CDR1 reads ENHRY; CDR2 reads SYGVKD. There are 15 residues in the CDR3. CDR3 residues: CAISESGQRTGELFF. CDR3 coding DNA: TGTGCCATCAGTGAGTCGGGACAGAGAACCGGGGAGCTGTTTTTT.

This clonotype was observed at least ten times. The size of this beta chain means little, since it is a stray read in a library made for alpha chains. The genes are TRBV7-2 and TRBJ2-1; TRBD2 matches 10 bases. The CDR3 covers 16 residues. V dropped 1 base and J dropped 4; count of bases not matched to a gene: 4. Germline V gives CDR1 SGHTA, CDR2 FQGNSA. The CDR3 DNA follows: TGTGCCAGCAGCTTAGACGGGACTAGCGCGTACAATGAGCAGTTCTTC. Protein sequence: CASSLDGTSAYNEQFF.

On this clonotype: A library prepared for alpha chains yielded this beta chain as an off-target read; its size is of little meaning. The chain has TRBV5-4 and TRBJ2-3; D is unclear. Germline V gene data show CDR1 as SGHNT and CDR2 as YYREEE (reference sequence). The CDR3 runs to 14 residues. V was cut by 1 base and J by 2 bases, with 8 bases left in between. The CDR3 is CASSLRSSTDTQYF. The CDR3, as DNA: TGTGCCAGCAGCTTGCGCAGTTCCACAGATACGCAGTATTTT.

This clonotype was found many times. The library was designed around alpha chains, so this beta chain is a stray read whose abundance carries little weight. The chain is built from TRBV29-1 and TRBJ1-4; D is uncertain. CDR1 is SQVTM, CDR2 ANQGSEA, per germline. The CDR3 is 13 residues long. The V and J ends lost 4 bases and 8 bases respectively, with 14 bases between them. CDR3 residues: CSVAGPRREKLFF. CDR3 sequence (DNA): TGCAGCGTTGCCGGGCCGAGGAGGGAAAAACTGTTTTTT.

This clonotype has at least ten counts. This beta chain is an off-target read within a library intended for alpha chains, so its frequency means little. The chain carries TRBV29-1 and TRBJ1-2; 9 bases agree with TRBD1. The CDR3 is made up of 14 amino acids. Germline-derived CDR1 and CDR2 are SQVTM and ANQGSEA. J gave up 4 bases and V 6 bases, and 9 bases lay outside the gene matches. The CDR3 nucleotides read TGCAGCGTGGATTCGGACAGGGGTGGCTATGGCTACACCTTC. Protein: CSVDSDRGGYGYTF. The variable domain in full, with the rest retrieved from reference TRBV29-1 and TRBJ1-2, is SAVISQKPSRDICQRGTSLTIQCQVDSQVTMMFWYRQQPGQSLTLIATANQGSEATYESGFVIDKFPISRPNLTFSTLTVSNMSPEDSSIYLCSVDSDRGGYGYTFGSGTRLTVV.

This clonotype was found a few times. A library made for alpha chains picked up this beta chain off target, so its size means little. The V gene is TRBV2, the J gene TRBJ2-1; 7 nucleotides match TRBD2. Germline V gene data show CDR1 as SNHLY and CDR2 as FYNNEI. Germline trimming cut 8 bases from V and 5 bases from J; bases unmatched to any gene: 6. CDR3 length: 13 amino acids. In DNA form, the CDR3 reads TGTGCCAGCGAGGGACTACAAAACAATGAGCAGTTCTTC. Translating gives CASEGLQNNEQFF.

The sample holds many counts of this clonotype. This beta chain is off target for a library built for alpha chains, so its abundance means little. The chain is built from TRBV12-3 or TRBV12-4 and TRBJ2-2, with TRBD1 matching over 10 bases. Losses at the gene ends were 3 bases for V and 6 bases for J; bases not matched to a gene: 4. The CDR3 loop spans 15 amino acids. CDR3 region: CASSFRTGGAGELFF. DNA for the CDR3: TGTGCCAGCAGTTTTCGGACAGGGGGTGCCGGGGAGCTGTTTTTT.

This clonotype appeared many times. The library was built for alpha chains, so this beta chain is an off-target read and its size means little. The CDR3: CASSQGGGELFF. The CDR3 DNA is TGTGCCAGCAGCCAGGGGGGTGGGGAGCTGTTTTTT. The V and J genes are TRBV11-2 and TRBJ2-2; possible D gene TRBD1, 7 bases. Trimming stripped 5 bases from V and 8 bases from J, with 9 bases between. Germline values: CDR1 SGHAT, CDR2 FQNNGV. This CDR3 comprises 12 residues. Full variable domain (outside the CDR3, taken from reference TRBV11-2 and TRBJ2-2): EAGVAQSPRYKIIEKRQSVAFWCNPISGHATLYWYQQILGQGPKLLIQFQNNGVVDDSQLPKDRFSAERLKGVDSTLKIQPAKLEDSAVYLCASSQGGGELFFGEGSRLTVL.